This T cell receptor beta chain originates from a study of long-term antiretroviral therapy in people with HIV. Cryopreserved PBMC, at 1-10 million per sample, were present before DNA extraction. The assay used was immunoSEQ (version v3.0), run at survey level. Generated by immunoSEQ multiplex PCR, the TCRdb table keeps only in-frame clones and is missing some. The repertoire has 14,000 or so clones, over 80% of them found once; the top ten carry more than 15%. This clonotype was sampled from a woman between 40 and 55 years old with HIV. The material sequenced was unsorted PBMCs, taken 1.8 years before starting antiretroviral therapy.

The CDR3 nucleotides read TGTGCCAGCGAATCGAGGGGGACACAACCCTACAATGAGCAGTTCTTC. This gives the protein CASESRGTQPYNEQFF. The chain has TRBV2 and TRBJ2-1, with a tentative D call TRBD1 (6 bases). The CDR3 spans 16 residues. V shed 8 bases and J shed 2 bases, with 19 bases lying between them. Per the germline V gene, CDR1 is SNHLY and CDR2 is FYNNEI.